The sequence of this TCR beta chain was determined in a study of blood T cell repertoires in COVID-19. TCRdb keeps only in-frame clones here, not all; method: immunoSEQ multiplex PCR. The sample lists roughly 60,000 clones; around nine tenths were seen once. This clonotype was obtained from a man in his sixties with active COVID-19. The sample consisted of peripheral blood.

The CDR3 DNA reads TGTGCCAGCAGACTAGCGGGAGTCGATAATGAGCAGTTCTTC. Its protein is CASRLAGVDNEQFF. The chain recombines TRBV6-6 with TRBJ2-1, with TRBD2 matching 11 bases. The CDR3 spans 14 residues. With V trimmed by 6 bases and J by 7 bases, 5 bases remained unmatched. Germline CDR1 MNHNY, CDR2 SVGAGI (reference sequence).